The clone carrying this T cell receptor beta chain has more than one count but fewer than ten. What it recognizes is unknown. TCRdb keeps only in-frame clones here, not all; method: immunoSEQ multiplex PCR. The profile shows some 260,000 clones, roughly 87% of them singletons. The data belong to a study of cytomegalovirus exposure and HLA in healthy donors. For the study at large: The use of the same platform for the 95 to 150 validation repertoires and the approximately 690 first-cohort repertoires was reported by a later analysis.

This CDR3 has 13 amino acids. Germline V gives CDR1 MDHEN, CDR2 SYDVKM. The J segment lost 0 bases and the V segment lost 10 bases, leaving 3 bases of the junction unmatched. Overall study results and limits: The listing of 160 or so TCR beta chains classed them as cytomegalovirus-associated. Specific recognition of CMV antigens was confirmed in vitro for a few chains (all CMV-associated).

The rearrangement uses TRBV28 and TRBJ1-2; 9 nucleotides align to TRBD1. The TCR sequence derives from a woman aged 30 to 39 in good health and CMV-seronegative. What was sequenced was PBMCs. The CDR3 here is CAIRDRANYGYTF. In DNA form, the CDR3 reads TGTGCCATTCGGGACAGGGCTAACTATGGCTACACCTTC.